Below are 5 T cell receptor beta chains sequenced from a single sample in a study of graft-versus-host responses after intestinal transplantation. Data came from immunoSEQ multiplex PCR; TCRdb stores just in-frame clones and leaves some out. The table has 60,000 to 75,000 clones, approximately 91% seen once; the top ten hold around 1.8%. Lamina propria and intraepithelial lymphocytes were released by processing graft tissue. Sequencing was performed on ileum tissue, taken around 350 days after transplant. These receptors originate from a human patient who received an intestinal transplant, so some T cells may come from the graft donor.

J is TRBJ1-4 and V is TRBV7-2; D is possibly TRBD1 (6 bases). Germline CDR1 and CDR2: SGHTA and FQGNSA. V was cut by 1 base and J by 4 bases, with 16 bases left in between. This CDR3 comprises 17 residues. The CDR3 region has the DNA TGTGCCAGCAGCTTAGTCGGGACACCTTTCCTTAATGAAAAACTGTTTTTT. It encodes CASSLVGTPFLNEKLFF.

The genes are TRBV19 and TRBJ2-7; 8 bases map to TRBD1. The CDR3 loop spans 13 amino acids. Germline-derived CDR1 and CDR2 are LNHDA and SQIVND (reference sequence). V was pared by 3 bases and J by 7 bases, with 5 bases of the junction left unmatched. The CDR3 region is CASSITRGLEQYF. As DNA, the CDR3 is TGTGCCAGTAGTATCACCAGGGGGCTGGAGCAGTACTTC.

The chain employs TRBV4-1 and TRBJ1-6; TRBD1 agrees at 7 bases. The CDR3 runs to 15 residues. Germline values: CDR1 MGHRA, CDR2 YSYEKL. J gave up 4 bases and V 1 base, and 1 base lay outside the gene matches. In DNA, the CDR3 is TGCGCCAGCAGCCAAGGGACAGGTTATAATTCACCCCTCCACTTT. As protein: CASSQGTGYNSPLHF.

The chain couples TRBV30 to TRBJ2-5; D possibly corresponds to TRBD2 (5 bases). V shed 1 base and J shed 5 bases, with 11 bases lying between them. The CDR3 spans 13 residues. CDR1 is GTSNPN and CDR2 is SVGIG in the germline V gene (reference sequence). Here the CDR3 reads CAWSASSLETQYF. The CDR3, as DNA: TGTGCCTGGAGTGCATCTAGCCTTGAGACCCAGTACTTC.

The genes are TRBV6-6 and TRBJ2-3; D might be TRBD1 (6 bases). The CDR3 sequence is 16 residues long. Trimming removed 2 bases from V and 7 bases from J, with 19 bases in between. CDR1 and CDR2 (germline): MNHNY, SVGAGI (reference sequence). CDR3 residues: CASSYPTGRGLNTQYF. The CDR3 DNA follows: TGTGCCAGCAGTTACCCTACAGGGAGAGGGCTAAATACGCAGTATTTT.